This T cell receptor beta chain was identified during a study of T cell changes during pregnancy in multiple sclerosis. This table comes from immunoSEQ multiplex PCR, and its TCRdb copy is limited to in-frame clones, with some not included. The data show roughly 38,000 clones, more than 90% seen once. The CDR3 spans 16 residues. Germline values: CDR1 SEHNR, CDR2 FQNEAQ (reference sequence). After removal of 5 bases from V and 5 bases from J, the junction contained 11 bases not matched to a gene. This specimen consisted of CD4+ T cells from peripheral blood mononuclear cells, obtained after pregnancy. The clonotype originates from a female donor in good health, enrolled as a control in a pregnancy study. J is TRBJ2-1 and V is TRBV7-9, with 8 bases aligning to TRBD2. The CDR3 loop is CASSPKERRGDNEQFF. Written as DNA, the CDR3 is TGTGCCAGCAGCCCTAAGGAGAGGCGGGGGGACAATGAGCAGTTCTTC.